This T cell receptor beta chain was found in a study of response to subunit inactivated influenza vaccine. A single record per CDR3 protein comes from TCRdb applying MiXCR to the RT-PCR reads. This table holds roughly 500,000 distinct CDR3 sequences, approximately 15% found once. Only a few counts were recorded for this clonotype. Its cognate antigen is unknown. Study-level points and caveats: There was a suggestion from the authors that each seasonal influenza vaccination recruits few new T cells.

CDR3 length equals 15 residues. From germline, CDR1 is DFQATT and CDR2 SNEGSKA (reference sequence). V trimming: 2 bases; J trimming: 5 bases; junction bases outside the gene matches: 5. V and J are TRBV20-1 and TRBJ1-4; 10 bases line up with TRBD1. Sequenced material: CD4+ T cells sorted from PBMCs, taken less than 30 months after vaccination. The TCR comes from a man between 50 and 75 years old who received an inactivated influenza vaccine. In DNA form, the CDR3 reads TGCAGTGCTAGATCCCAGGACAGGGGGAATGAAAAACTGTTTTTT. It translates to CSARSQDRGNEKLFF.